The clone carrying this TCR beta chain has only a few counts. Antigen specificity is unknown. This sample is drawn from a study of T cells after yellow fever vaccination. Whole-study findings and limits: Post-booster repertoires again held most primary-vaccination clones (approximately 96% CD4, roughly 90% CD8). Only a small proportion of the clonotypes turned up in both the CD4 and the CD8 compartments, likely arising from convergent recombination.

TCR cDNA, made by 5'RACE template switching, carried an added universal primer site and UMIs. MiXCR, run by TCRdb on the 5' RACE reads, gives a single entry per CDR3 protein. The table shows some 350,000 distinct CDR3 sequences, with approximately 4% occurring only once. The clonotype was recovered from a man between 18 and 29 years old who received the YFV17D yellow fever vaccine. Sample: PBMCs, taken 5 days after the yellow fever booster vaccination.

This CDR3 is CASSLPGTGGVDGYTF. In DNA, the CDR3 is TGTGCCAGCAGCCTCCCCGGGACAGGGGGAGTTGATGGCTACACCTTC. The chain uses TRBV14 and TRBJ1-2; 11 bases fit TRBD1. This CDR3 has 16 residues. Trimming cost V 4 bases and J 6 bases; bases outside gene matches: 10. Germline V lookup: CDR1 SGHDN, CDR2 FVKESK.